The rows below give T cell receptor beta chains drawn from one sample of a study of regulatory T cells in long-lasting Graves disease. TCRdb re-analysed the multiplex PCR reads in MiXCR, keeping a single row per CDR3 protein. This table holds around 470,000 distinct CDR3 sequences, about 15% found once. These sequences were also reported in another study, on T cells in Graves' hyperthyroidism and ophthalmopathy.

The material was peripheral blood mononuclear cells (PBMCs), obtained at new diagnosis, from a patient treated with antithyroid drugs. These receptors were collected from a woman aged 50 to 60 with Graves disease. Each CDR3 is given with its conserved first and last residue. D genes are given only for firm matches. Expanded clones get a size class; other rows say once, few or many, or leave the size out.

v_gene	j_gene	len	abundance	d_gene	CDR3nt	CDR3aa
TRBV5-6	TRBJ1-1	14	NA	TRBD1	TGTGCCAGCAGCGAGGACAGGGGAGCCACTGAAGCTTTCTTT	CASSEDRGATEAFF
TRBV27	TRBJ2-1	14	few	NA	TGTGCCAGCAGTTTACGGCAGGCCGCAAATGAGCAGTTCTTC	CASSLRQAANEQFF
TRBV2	TRBJ2-2	13	NA	TRBD1	TGTGCCAAAACAGGGGTATACACCGGGGAGCTGTTTTTT	CAKTGVYTGELFF
TRBV12-3/TRBV12-4	TRBJ2-7	11	few	TRBD1	TGTGCCAGCAGTGATGACAGGGTGCAGTACTTC	CASSDDRVQYF
TRBV3-1	TRBJ2-7	15	many	TRBD2	TGTGCCAGCAGCCCGAGTGGGGCGGGAGGATCCGAGCAGTACTTC	CASSPSGAGGSEQYF
TRBV7-9	TRBJ2-5	14	many	NA	TGTGCCAGCAGCCCTGCGGAACAACAAGAGACCCAGTACTTC	CASSPAEQQETQYF
TRBV19	TRBJ2-1	14	NA	NA	TGTGCCAGTAGTATCGCGGCGGACCAGAGGGAGCAGTTCTTC	CASSIAADQREQFF
TRBV24-1	TRBJ2-5	15	NA	NA	TGTGCCACCAGTGATTCTGGCAGGGTGGAAGAGACCCAGTACTTC	CATSDSGRVEETQYF
TRBV7-9	TRBJ2-1	15	many	TRBD2	TGTGCCAGCAGCTGGGGACTAGCGGGAGACAATGAGCAGTTCTTC	CASSWGLAGDNEQFF
TRBV24-1	TRBJ2-3	16	few	TRBD1	TGTGCCACCAGCTACACAGGGGCCAAAGGCACAGATACGCAGTATTTT	CATSYTGAKGTDTQYF
TRBV28	TRBJ1-5	13	once	TRBD1	TGTGCCAGCAGACAGGGGTTCGGTCAGCCCCAGCATTTT	CASRQGFGQPQHF
TRBV5-1	TRBJ2-5	14	NA	NA	TGCGCCAGCAGCTTGGGATCAAGGAAAGAGACCCAGTACTTC	CASSLGSRKETQYF
TRBV18	TRBJ1-1	14	many	NA	TGTGCCAGCACCAGACTCGACGGGAACACTGAAGCTTTCTTT	CASTRLDGNTEAFF
TRBV19	TRBJ2-3	15	few	TRBD2	TGTGCCAGTAGTACACTAGCGGACCTGGGGGATACGCAGTATTTT	CASSTLADLGDTQYF
TRBV10-3	TRBJ2-7	16	many	NA	TGTGCCATCAGTGAGGAGAGGGGGTTCTCGGCAGGCGAGCAGTACTTC	CAISEERGFSAGEQYF
TRBV6-1	TRBJ1-4	17	many	NA	TGTGCCAGCAGTGAATTGCCCCCCACAGGGCCGAAGGAAAAACTGTTTTTT	CASSELPPTGPKEKLFF
TRBV11-2	TRBJ2-1	16	NA	TRBD2	TGTGCCAGCAGCTCACAACCGGGACTAGGGACCAATGAGCAGTTCTTC	CASSSQPGLGTNEQFF
TRBV14	TRBJ2-5	14	NA	NA	TGTGCCAGCAGCCAAGAGGGTTGGCAAGAGACCCAGTACTTC	CASSQEGWQETQYF
TRBV18	TRBJ1-5	15	many	TRBD1	TGTGCCAGCTCCCGGGACAGATATAGCAATCAGCCCCAGCATTTT	CASSRDRYSNQPQHF
TRBV7-3	TRBJ2-2	15	many	TRBD1	TGTGCCAGCAGCTTAATGGGACAGCCGACCGGGGAGCTGTTTTTT	CASSLMGQPTGELFF
TRBV4-2	TRBJ2-2	18	NA	TRBD1	TGTGCCAGCAGCCAAGGGGCGTTTGTTACAGGGGGCACCGGGGAGCTGTTTTTT	CASSQGAFVTGGTGELFF
TRBV28	TRBJ2-7	16	many	NA	TGTGCCAGTAATAGAGGGCGGGCCCGGGGACCCTACGAGCAGTACTTC	CASNRGRARGPYEQYF
TRBV7-3	TRBJ1-3	19	NA	TRBD1	TGTGCCAGCAGCATAAACGAACGACAGGGCGGCATCTCTGGAAACACCATATATTTT	CASSINERQGGISGNTIYF
TRBV7-8	TRBJ2-5	18	few	TRBD2	TGTGCCAGCAGCTTGATGGGACTAGCGAGCAGCCATTGGGAGACCCAGTACTTC	CASSLMGLASSHWETQYF
TRBV12-5	TRBJ2-5	13	many	TRBD1	TGTGCTAGTGGTCCGGGGACAGGGGAAACCCAGTACTTC	CASGPGTGETQYF
TRBV6-5	TRBJ1-5	13	many	NA	TGTGCCAGCAGTTCCGTCGAAGGACAGCCCCAGCATTTT	CASSSVEGQPQHF
TRBV11-1	TRBJ2-5	15	NA	TRBD2	TGTGCCAGCAGGGCCCGACTAGCGGGTGCCGGGACCCAGTACTTC	CASRARLAGAGTQYF
TRBV5-1	TRBJ2-1	16	many	NA	TGCGCCAGCAGTTTGGAGGGACGGCTATCCTACAATGAGCAGTTCTTC	CASSLEGRLSYNEQFF
TRBV7-3	TRBJ2-1	15	few	TRBD2	TGTGCCAGCAGCAGAGCGGGAGCGGTCTACAATGAGCAGTTCTTC	CASSRAGAVYNEQFF
TRBV27	TRBJ2-2	15	many	TRBD2	TGTGCCAGCAGGATGGGACTAGCGGGAGCTGGGGAGCTGTTTTTT	CASRMGLAGAGELFF
TRBV4-1	TRBJ1-2	17	many	NA	TGCGCCAGCAGCCGAACCGGGACGCCCCGTTCAGGCTATGGCTACACCTTC	CASSRTGTPRSGYGYTF
TRBV28	TRBJ2-1	16	many	TRBD1	TGTGCCAGCAGCACCGGACAGGGGGGTAGTTTAAATGAGCAGTTCTTC	CASSTGQGGSLNEQFF
TRBV20-1	TRBJ2-1	14	many	NA	TGCAGTGCTATGGGAGCGAAAAGTAACAATGAGCAGTTCTTC	CSAMGAKSNNEQFF
TRBV2	TRBJ1-4	14	many	NA	TGTGCCAGCAGGGATCTCGGCAATAATGAAAAACTGTTTTTT	CASRDLGNNEKLFF
TRBV20-1	TRBJ2-3	16	few	NA	TGCAGTGCTAGAGTTGGCGGGACTCTCCGCACAGATACGCAGTATTTT	CSARVGGTLRTDTQYF
TRBV6-1	TRBJ2-7	15	NA	NA	TGTGCCAGCAGTGACGGACTCGAAAACGCCTACGAGCAGTACTTC	CASSDGLENAYEQYF
TRBV2	TRBJ2-3	17	many	NA	TGTGCCAGCAGTGAACAGTCGTGGAAAGGGCCCACAGATACGCAGTATTTT	CASSEQSWKGPTDTQYF
TRBV16	TRBJ2-1	13	many	NA	TGTGCCAGCAGCCAAACCTCCTACAATGAGCAGTTCTTC	CASSQTSYNEQFF
TRBV5-4	TRBJ2-7	15	NA	TRBD2	TGTGCCAGCAGCTGGGGACTAGCGGAGGACTACGAGCAGTACTTC	CASSWGLAEDYEQYF
TRBV20-1	TRBJ2-5	14	NA	TRBD2	TGCAGTGCTAGTCGGCTAGCGGGTAAAGAGACCCAGTACTTC	CSASRLAGKETQYF
TRBV7-6	TRBJ2-2	16	few	NA	TGTGCCAGCAGTTTCCCGGACAGTACGAACACCGGGGAGCTGTTTTTT	CASSFPDSTNTGELFF
TRBV7-9	TRBJ2-5	15	few	TRBD1	TGTGCCAGCAGCTTAAGGACAGGGGGAAAGGAGACCCAGTACTTC	CASSLRTGGKETQYF
TRBV10-2	TRBJ1-5	13	few	NA	TGCGCCAGCAGGGGGCTTGCCAATCAGCCCCAGCATTTT	CASRGLANQPQHF